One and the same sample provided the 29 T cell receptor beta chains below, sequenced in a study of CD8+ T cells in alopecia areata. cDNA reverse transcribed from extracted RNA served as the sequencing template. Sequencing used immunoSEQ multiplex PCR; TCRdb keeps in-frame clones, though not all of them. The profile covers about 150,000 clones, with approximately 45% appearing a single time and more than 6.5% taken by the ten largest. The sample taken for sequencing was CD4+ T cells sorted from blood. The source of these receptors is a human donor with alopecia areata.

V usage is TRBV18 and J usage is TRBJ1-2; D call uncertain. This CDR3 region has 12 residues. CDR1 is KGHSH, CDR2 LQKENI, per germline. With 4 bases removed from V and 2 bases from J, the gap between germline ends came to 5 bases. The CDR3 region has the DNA TGTGCCAGCTCACAGGACAACTATGGCTACACCTTC. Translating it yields CASSQDNYGYTF.

CDR3 sequence: CASSYEEGAGETQYF. DNA of the CDR3: TGTGCCAGCAGTTACGAGGAGGGGGCAGGGGAGACCCAGTACTTC. The chain links TRBV6-6 to TRBJ2-5, with D perhaps matching TRBD1 (7 bases). The CDR3 covers 15 residues. CDR1 MNHNY and CDR2 SVGAGI come from the germline V gene (reference sequence). Trimming took off 2 bases at V and 5 bases at J, with 15 bases between the two ends.

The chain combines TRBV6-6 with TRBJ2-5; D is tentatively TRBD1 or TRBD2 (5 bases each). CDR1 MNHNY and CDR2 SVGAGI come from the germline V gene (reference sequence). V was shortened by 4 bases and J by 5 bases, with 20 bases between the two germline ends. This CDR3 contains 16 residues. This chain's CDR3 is CASSSHGTPKVETQYF. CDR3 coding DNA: TGTGCCAGCAGTTCCCACGGGACGCCGAAGGTGGAGACCCAGTACTTC.

CDR3 sequence reads: CSVKVLETQYF. Written as DNA, the CDR3 is TGCAGCGTTAAAGTTCTGGAGACCCAGTACTTC. This rearrangement joins TRBV29-1 to TRBJ2-5; D remains ambiguous. The V gene's germline CDR1 is SQVTM and CDR2 ANQGSEA. Trimming shortened V by 5 bases and J by 5 bases, and 9 bases separated the two germline ends. The CDR3 contains 11 residues.

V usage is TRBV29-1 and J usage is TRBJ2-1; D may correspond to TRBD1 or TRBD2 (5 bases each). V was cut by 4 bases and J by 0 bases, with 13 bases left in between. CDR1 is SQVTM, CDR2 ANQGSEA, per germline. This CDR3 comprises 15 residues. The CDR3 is CSVGSGRSSYNEQFF. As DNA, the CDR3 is TGCAGCGTTGGTTCAGGGAGAAGCTCCTACAATGAGCAGTTCTTC.

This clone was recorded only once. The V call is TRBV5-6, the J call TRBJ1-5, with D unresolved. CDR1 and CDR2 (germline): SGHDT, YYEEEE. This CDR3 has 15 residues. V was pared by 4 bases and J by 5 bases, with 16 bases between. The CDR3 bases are TGTGCCAGCAGCCATGGGTCGGCACAGTATCAGCCCCAGCATTTT. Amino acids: CASSHGSAQYQPQHF.

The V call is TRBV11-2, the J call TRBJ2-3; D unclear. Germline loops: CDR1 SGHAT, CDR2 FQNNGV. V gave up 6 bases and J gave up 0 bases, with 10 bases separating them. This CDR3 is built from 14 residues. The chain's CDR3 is CASSSTTSTDTQYF. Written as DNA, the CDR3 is TGTGCCAGCAGTTCCACTACTAGCACAGATACGCAGTATTTT.

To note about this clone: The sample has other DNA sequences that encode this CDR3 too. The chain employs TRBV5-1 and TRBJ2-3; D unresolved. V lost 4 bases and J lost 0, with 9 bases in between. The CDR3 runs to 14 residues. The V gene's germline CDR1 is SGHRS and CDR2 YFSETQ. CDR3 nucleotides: TGCGCCAGCAGCCCCGGACCCAGCACAGATACGCAGTATTTT. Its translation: CASSPGPSTDTQYF.

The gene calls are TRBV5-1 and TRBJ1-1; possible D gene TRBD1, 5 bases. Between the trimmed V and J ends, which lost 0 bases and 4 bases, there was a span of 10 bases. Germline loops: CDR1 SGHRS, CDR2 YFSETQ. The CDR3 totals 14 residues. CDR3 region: CASSLDSGGTEAFF. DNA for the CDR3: TGCGCCAGCAGCTTGGATTCGGGGGGCACTGAAGCTTTCTTT. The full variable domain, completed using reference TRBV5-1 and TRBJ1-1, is KAGVTQTPRYLIKTRGQQVTLSCSPISGHRSVSWYQQTPGQGLQFLFEYFSETQRNKGNFPGRFSGRQFSNSRSEMNVSTLELGDSALYLCASSLDSGGTEAFFGQGTRLTVV.

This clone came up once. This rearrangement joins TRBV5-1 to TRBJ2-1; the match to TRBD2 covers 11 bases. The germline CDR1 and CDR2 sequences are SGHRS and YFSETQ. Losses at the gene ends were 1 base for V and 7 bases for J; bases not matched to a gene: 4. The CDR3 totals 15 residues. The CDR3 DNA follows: TGCGCCAGCAGCTTGTCTCTAGCGGGAGGTAATGAGCAGTTCTTC. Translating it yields CASSLSLAGGNEQFF.

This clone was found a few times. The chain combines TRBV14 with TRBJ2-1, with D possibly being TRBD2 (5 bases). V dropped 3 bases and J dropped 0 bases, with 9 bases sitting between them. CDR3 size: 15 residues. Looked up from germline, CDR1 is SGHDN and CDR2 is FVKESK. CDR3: CASSQDLSSYNEQFF. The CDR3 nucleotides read TGTGCCAGCAGCCAGGACTTAAGCTCCTACAATGAGCAGTTCTTC.

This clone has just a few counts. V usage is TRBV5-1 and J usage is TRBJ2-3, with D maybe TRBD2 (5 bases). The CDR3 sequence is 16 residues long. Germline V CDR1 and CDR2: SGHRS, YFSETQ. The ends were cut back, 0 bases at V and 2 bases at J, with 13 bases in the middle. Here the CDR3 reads CASSLAYSDSTDTQYF. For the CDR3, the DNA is TGCGCCAGCAGCTTGGCCTATAGCGACTCCACAGATACGCAGTATTTT.

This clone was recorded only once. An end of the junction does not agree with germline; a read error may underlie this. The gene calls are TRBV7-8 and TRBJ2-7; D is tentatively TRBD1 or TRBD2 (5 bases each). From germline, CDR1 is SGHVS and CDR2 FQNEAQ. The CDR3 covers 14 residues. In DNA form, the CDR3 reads TGTACCAGCAGCCCAACGGGGCCAGCCTACGAGCAGTACTTC. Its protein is CTSSPTGPAYEQYF. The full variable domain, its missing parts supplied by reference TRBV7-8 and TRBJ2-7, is GAGVSQSPRYKVAKRGQDVALRCDPISGHVSLFWYQQALGQGPEFLTYFQNEAQLDKSGLPSDRFFAERPEGSVSTLKIQRTQQEDSAVYLCTSSPTGPAYEQYFGPGTRLTVT.

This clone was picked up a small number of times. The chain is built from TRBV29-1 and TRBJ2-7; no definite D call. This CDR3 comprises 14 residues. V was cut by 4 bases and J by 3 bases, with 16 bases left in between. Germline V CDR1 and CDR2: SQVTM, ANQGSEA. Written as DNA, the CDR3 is TGCAGCGTTGGTCTACGGGTTTCGAACTACGAGCAGTACTTC. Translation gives CSVGLRVSNYEQYF.

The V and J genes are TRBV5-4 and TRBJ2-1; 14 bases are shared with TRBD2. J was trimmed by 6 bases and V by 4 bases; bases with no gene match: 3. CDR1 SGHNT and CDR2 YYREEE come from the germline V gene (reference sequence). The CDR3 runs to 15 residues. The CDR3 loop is CASSPTSGRGNEQFF. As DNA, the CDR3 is TGTGCCAGCAGCCCGACTAGCGGGAGGGGCAATGAGCAGTTCTTC. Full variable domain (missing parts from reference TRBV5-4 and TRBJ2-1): ETGVTQSPTHLIKTRGQQVTLRCSSQSGHNTVSWYQQALGQGPQFIFQYYREEENGRGNFPPRFSGLQFPNYSSELNVNALELDDSALYLCASSPTSGRGNEQFFGPGTRLTVL.

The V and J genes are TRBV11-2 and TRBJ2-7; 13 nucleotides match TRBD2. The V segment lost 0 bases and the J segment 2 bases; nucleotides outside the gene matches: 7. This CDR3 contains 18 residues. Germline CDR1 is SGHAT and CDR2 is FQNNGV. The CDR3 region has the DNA TGTGCCAGCAGCTTAGATCCCCCACTAGCGGGAGGGCCCTACGAGCAGTACTTC. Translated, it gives CASSLDPPLAGGPYEQYF.

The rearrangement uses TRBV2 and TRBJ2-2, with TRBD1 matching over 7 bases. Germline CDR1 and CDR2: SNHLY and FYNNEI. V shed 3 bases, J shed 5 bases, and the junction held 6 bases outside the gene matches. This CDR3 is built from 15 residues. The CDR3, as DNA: TGTGCCAGCAGTGACAGACAGGGTTCGACCGGGGAGCTGTTTTTT. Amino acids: CASSDRQGSTGELFF.

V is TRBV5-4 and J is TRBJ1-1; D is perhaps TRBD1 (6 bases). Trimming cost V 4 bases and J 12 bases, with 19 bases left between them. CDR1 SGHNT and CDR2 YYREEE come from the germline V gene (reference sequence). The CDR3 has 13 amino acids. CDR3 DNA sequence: TGTGCCAGCAGCGAACAAGGAGACAGGTTGTCTTTCTTT. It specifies CASSEQGDRLSFF.

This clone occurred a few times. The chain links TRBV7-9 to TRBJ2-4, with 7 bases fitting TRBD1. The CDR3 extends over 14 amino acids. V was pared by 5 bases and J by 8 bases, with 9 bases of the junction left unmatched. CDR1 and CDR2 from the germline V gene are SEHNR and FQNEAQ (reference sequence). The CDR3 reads CASSTHQGQYIQYF. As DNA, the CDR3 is TGTGCCAGCAGCACACACCAGGGACAGTACATTCAGTACTTC.

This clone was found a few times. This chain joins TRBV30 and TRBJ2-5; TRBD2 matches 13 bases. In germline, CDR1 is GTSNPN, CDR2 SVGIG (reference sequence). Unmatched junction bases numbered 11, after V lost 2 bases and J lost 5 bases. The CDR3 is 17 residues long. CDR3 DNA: TGTGCCTGGAGTAACGGACTAGCGGGAGTACGAGGCGAGACCCAGTACTTC. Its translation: CAWSNGLAGVRGETQYF. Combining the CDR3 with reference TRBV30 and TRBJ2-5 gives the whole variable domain SQTIHQWPATLVQPVGSPLSLECTVEGTSNPNLYWYRQAAGRGLQLLFYSVGIGQISSEVPQNLSASRPQDRQFILSSKKLLLSDSGFYLCAWSNGLAGVRGETQYFGPGTRLLVL.

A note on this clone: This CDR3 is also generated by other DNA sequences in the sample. CDR3 sequence reads: CSVVWGLNTEAFF. The CDR3 nucleotides read TGCAGCGTTGTTTGGGGGCTGAACACTGAAGCTTTCTTT. This chain joins TRBV29-1 and TRBJ1-1; possibly TRBD1 for D (6 bases). The CDR3 spans 13 residues. Trimming took off 4 bases at V and 0 bases at J, with 9 bases between the two ends. Germline V lookup: CDR1 SQVTM, CDR2 ANQGSEA.

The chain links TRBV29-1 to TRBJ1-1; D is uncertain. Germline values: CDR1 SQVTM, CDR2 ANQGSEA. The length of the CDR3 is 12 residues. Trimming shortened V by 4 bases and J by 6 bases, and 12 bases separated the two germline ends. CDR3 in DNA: TGCAGCGTTGCGCGGACGGGAGCTGAAGCTTTCTTT. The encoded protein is CSVARTGAEAFF.

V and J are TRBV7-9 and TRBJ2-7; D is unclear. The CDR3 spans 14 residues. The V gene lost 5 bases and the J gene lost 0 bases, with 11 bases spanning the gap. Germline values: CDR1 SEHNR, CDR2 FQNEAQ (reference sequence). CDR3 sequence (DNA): TGTGCCAGCAGCCATCCCGGGTTCTCCTACGAGCAGTACTTC. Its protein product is CASSHPGFSYEQYF.

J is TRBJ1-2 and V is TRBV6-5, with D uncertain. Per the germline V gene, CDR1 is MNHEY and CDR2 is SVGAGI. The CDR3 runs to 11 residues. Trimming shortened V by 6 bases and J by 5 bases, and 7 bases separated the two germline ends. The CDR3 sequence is CASSAPYGYTF. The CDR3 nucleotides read TGTGCCAGCAGCGCCCCGTATGGCTACACCTTC.

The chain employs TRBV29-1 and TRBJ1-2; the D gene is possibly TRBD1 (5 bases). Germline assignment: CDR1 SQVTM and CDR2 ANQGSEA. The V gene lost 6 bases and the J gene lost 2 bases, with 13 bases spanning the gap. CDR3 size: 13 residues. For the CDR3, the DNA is TGCAGCGTCTCGGCGGGACGGAACTATGGCTACACCTTC. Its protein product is CSVSAGRNYGYTF.

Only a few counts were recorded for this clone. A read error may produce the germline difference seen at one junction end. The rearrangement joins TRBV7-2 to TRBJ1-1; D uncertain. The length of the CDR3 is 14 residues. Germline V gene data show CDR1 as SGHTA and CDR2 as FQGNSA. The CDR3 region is CASSFRAPNTEALF. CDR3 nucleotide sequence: TGTGCCAGCAGCTTTAGGGCTCCGAACACTGAAGCTCTCTTT.

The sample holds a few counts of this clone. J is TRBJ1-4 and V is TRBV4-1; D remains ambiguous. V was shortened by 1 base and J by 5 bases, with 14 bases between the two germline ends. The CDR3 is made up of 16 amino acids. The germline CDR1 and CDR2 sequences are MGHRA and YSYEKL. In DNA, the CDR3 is TGCGCCAGCAGCCAAGCCTCCCGACACCAAAATGAAAAACTGTTTTTT. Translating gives CASSQASRHQNEKLFF.

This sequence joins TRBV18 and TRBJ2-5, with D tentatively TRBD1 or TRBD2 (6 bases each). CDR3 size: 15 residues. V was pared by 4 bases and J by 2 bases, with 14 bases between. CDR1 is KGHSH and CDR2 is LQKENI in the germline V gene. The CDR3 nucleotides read TGTGCCAGCTCACGCGAGAAAGGGGGGCAAGAGACCCAGTACTTC. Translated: CASSREKGGQETQYF. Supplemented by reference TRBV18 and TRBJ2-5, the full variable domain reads NAGVMQNPRHLVRRRGQEARLRCSPMKGHSHVYWYRQLPEEGLKFMVYLQKENIIDESGMPKERFSAEFPKEGPSILRIQQVVRGDSAAYFCASSREKGGQETQYFGPGTRLLVL.

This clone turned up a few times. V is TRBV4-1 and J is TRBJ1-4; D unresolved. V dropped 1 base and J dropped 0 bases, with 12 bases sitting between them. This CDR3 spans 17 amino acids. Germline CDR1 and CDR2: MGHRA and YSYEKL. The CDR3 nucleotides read TGCGCCAGCAGCCAAGCGATCGGAGGATCAACTAATGAAAAACTGTTTTTT. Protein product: CASSQAIGGSTNEKLFF.